These T cell receptor beta chains were read from a single sample in a study of shared clonotypes between healthy human individuals. TCRdb's copy holds only in-frame clones and misses some; the assay was immunoSEQ multiplex PCR. The sample lists around 610,000 clones, around 96% occurring once. Sequences were obtained from naive CD8+ T cells sorted from blood. The receptors were sampled from a woman in her thirties in good health. Each CDR3 is given with its conserved first and last residue.

v_gene	j_gene	CDR3aa
TRBV19	TRBJ2-7	CASSPWTGDEQYF
TRBV9	TRBJ2-1	CASSLGGVNEEQFF
TRBV7-9	TRBJ2-1	CASSPRRWSSYNEQFF
TRBV9	TRBJ2-7	CASSVTRDSPYEQYF
TRBV7-8	TRBJ2-7	CASSLVIIPVQGTYEQYF
TRBV5-1	TRBJ2-3	CASSFETSRDTQYF
TRBV27	TRBJ2-7	CASSLTKRTGAYEQYF
TRBV4-1	TRBJ1-1	CASSLTDRMNTEAFF
TRBV7-9	TRBJ2-7	CASSFPGATYEQYF
TRBV7-9	TRBJ2-7	CASSVASGVYEQYF
TRBV4-1	TRBJ2-7	CASSQASGTASSYEQYF
TRBV13	TRBJ2-1	CASSLAVSGRYNEQFF
TRBV6-6	TRBJ2-2	CASSTNGELFF
TRBV18	TRBJ2-5	CASSPWGETQYF
TRBV9	TRBJ2-2	CASSATGANTGELFF
TRBV27	TRBJ2-7	CASSPRQGYYEQYF
TRBV5-6	TRBJ1-1	CASSLGGQAEAFF
TRBV10-2	TRBJ2-7	CASSVSGNYEQYF
TRBV19	TRBJ1-5	CASSTLGGLSNQPQHF
TRBV29-1	TRBJ2-7	CSVLSTESYEQYF
TRBV6-5	TRBJ1-2	CASSYSTWNYGYTF
TRBV10-3	TRBJ2-5	CAISESEGAPQETQYF
TRBV27	TRBJ1-3	CASSTYLGSGNTIYF
TRBV7-9	TRBJ1-1	CASIEGIGPEAFF
TRBV19	TRBJ2-1	CASSASYNEQFF
TRBV28	TRBJ2-7	CASSLSTIEQYF
TRBV9	TRBJ2-7	CASSPGGGSPAGEQYF
TRBV15	TRBJ2-5	CATSPDRGETQYF
TRBV2	TRBJ1-5	CASSEGDYSNQPQHF
TRBV4-1	TRBJ2-1	CASSQYVADQSSYNEQFF
TRBV2	TRBJ1-5	CASSDFGARTQRQPQHF
TRBV7-8	TRBJ1-5	CASSLFGSNQPQHF
TRBV28	TRBJ1-1	CASINRENTEAFF
TRBV5-4	.	CASSSTHEQYF
TRBV2	TRBJ2-7	CASSESFRTQNYEQYF
TRBV19	TRBJ1-2	CAIPGTDHYGYTF
TRBV28	TRBJ2-7	CASSFGAEGSYEQYF
TRBV9	TRBJ2-1	CASSAVADDEQFF
TRBV28	TRBJ1-1	CASNKPLKVNTEAFF
TRBV6-4	TRBJ2-1	CASSDSGVGSYNEQFF
TRBV28	TRBJ1-5	CASSSTLDRVGQPQHF
TRBV28	TRBJ2-1	CASSFLATYNEQFF
TRBV7-9	TRBJ2-3	CASSNRDRASTDTQYF
TRBV6-6	TRBJ2-7	CASDSGYEQYF
TRBV5-5	TRBJ2-7	CASSKLAGRYEQYF
TRBV28	TRBJ1-2	CASSSPGGDYGYTF
TRBV6-5	TRBJ1-6	CASSTPDSKGSPLHF
TRBV29-1	TRBJ2-7	CSVGEAGTNHYEQYF
TRBV19	TRBJ2-1	CASSGTANYNEQFF
TRBV7-9	TRBJ1-1	CASFQEESALEAFF
TRBV28	TRBJ2-7	CASSLSQGGSYEQYF
TRBV27	TRBJ2-7	CASSLVRGEGLYEQYF
TRBV13	TRBJ2-7	CASSSQGQGIYEQYF
TRBV5-4	TRBJ2-1	CASSSSRGVGNEQFF
TRBV15	TRBJ1-1	CATSRDRGRNTEAFF
TRBV27	TRBJ2-7	CASSFRGTVYEQYF